This T cell receptor beta chain was profiled in a study of T cell changes during pregnancy in multiple sclerosis. The CDR3 is 14 residues long. Trimming pared 4 bases from V and 6 bases from J, leaving 15 bases between. Germline CDR1 reads SGDLS; CDR2 reads YYNGEE. The repertoire was sequenced with immunoSEQ multiplex PCR; TCRdb's copy has only in-frame clones and lacks some. The profile shows under 50,000 clones, 93% of them singletons. This clonotype was obtained from a female donor with multiple sclerosis, enrolled in a pregnancy study. This material consisted of CD8+ T cells from peripheral blood mononuclear cells, taken after pregnancy. The V and J genes are TRBV9 and TRBJ2-3, with D possibly TRBD1 on 5 matching bases. The CDR3 region has the DNA TGTGCCAGCAGCCAGGGATTCGGGTCCGATACGCAGTATTTT. Protein: CASSQGFGSDTQYF.